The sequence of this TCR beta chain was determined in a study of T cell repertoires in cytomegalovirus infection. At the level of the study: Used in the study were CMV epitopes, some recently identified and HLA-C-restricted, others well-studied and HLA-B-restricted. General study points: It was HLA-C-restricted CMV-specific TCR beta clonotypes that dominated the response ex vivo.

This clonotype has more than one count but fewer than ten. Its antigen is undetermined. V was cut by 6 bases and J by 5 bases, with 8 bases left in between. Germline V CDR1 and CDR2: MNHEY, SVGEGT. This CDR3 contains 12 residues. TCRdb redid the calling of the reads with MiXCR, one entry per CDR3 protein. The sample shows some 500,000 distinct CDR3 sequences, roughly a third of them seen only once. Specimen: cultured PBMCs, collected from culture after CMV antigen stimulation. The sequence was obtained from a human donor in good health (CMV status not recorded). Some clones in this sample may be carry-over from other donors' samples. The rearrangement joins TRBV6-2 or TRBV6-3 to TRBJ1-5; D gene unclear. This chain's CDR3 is CASSVSDQPQHF. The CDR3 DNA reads TGTGCCAGCAGCGTATCAGATCAGCCCCAGCATTTT.